This TCR beta chain was obtained from a study of radiation and T cells in renal cell carcinoma. Study-wide points: Top 100 clonotypes averaged about 54% in irradiated versus about 40% in nephrectomy-only tumors. Irradiated tumors held more dominant CDR3 motifs than control tumors.

This CDR3 is 15 amino acids long. J was trimmed by 8 bases and V by 3 bases; bases with no gene match: 9. Germline CDR1 is SGDLS and CDR2 is YYNGEE. Treatment here: 15 Gy SBRT to primary tumor, nephrectomy 4 weeks later. Nephrectomy followed 15 Gy stereotactic body radiation by 4 weeks. This renal cell carcinoma was of the clear cell type. TCRdb keeps only in-frame clones here, not all; method: immunoSEQ multiplex PCR. The repertoire holds around 12,000 clones, with 30% to 40% as singletons. A note on this clone: The antigen remains unidentified.

V gene TRBV9 combines with J gene TRBJ2-1; 9 bases map to TRBD1. Source: tumor tissue, taken from a patient whose treatment included radiotherapy and nephrectomy. The TCR was taken from a man between 60 and 75 years old with renal cell carcinoma. CDR3: CASSDKGQGGHEQFF. CDR3 DNA: TGTGCCAGCAGCGACAAGGGACAGGGTGGGCATGAGCAGTTCTTC.